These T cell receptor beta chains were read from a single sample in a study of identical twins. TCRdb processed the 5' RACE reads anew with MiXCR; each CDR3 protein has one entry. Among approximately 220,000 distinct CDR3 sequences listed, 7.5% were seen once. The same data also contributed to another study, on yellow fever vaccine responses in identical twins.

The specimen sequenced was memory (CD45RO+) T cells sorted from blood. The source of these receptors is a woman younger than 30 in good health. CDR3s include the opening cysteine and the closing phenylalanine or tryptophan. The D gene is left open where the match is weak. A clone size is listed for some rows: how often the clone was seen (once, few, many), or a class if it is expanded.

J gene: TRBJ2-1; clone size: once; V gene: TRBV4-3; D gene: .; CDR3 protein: CASSQGPVSSYNEQFF; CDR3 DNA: TGCGCCAGCAGCCAAGGCCCTGTCTCCTCCTACAATGAGCAGTTCTTC
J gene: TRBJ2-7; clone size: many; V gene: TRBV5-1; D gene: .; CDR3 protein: CASSLEAGFASFQYF; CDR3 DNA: TGCGCCAGCAGCTTGGAGGCAGGCTTTGCATCGTTTCAGTACTTC
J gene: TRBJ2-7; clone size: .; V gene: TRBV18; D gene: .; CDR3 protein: CASSPRPGDSYEQYF; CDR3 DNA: TGTGCCAGCTCACCAAGGCCGGGGGATTCCTACGAGCAGTACTTC
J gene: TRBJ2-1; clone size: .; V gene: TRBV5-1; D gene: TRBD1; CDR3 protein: CASSLSGQGAPYNEQFF; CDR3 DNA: TGCGCCAGCAGCTTGTCAGGACAGGGGGCCCCGTACAATGAGCAGTTCTTC
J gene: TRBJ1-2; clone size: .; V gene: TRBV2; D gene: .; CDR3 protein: CASIPGQSRWGYTF; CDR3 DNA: TGTGCCAGCATCCCCGGGCAGTCAAGATGGGGCTACACCTTC
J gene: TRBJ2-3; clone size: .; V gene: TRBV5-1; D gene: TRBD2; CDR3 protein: CASSFRLAGARTDTQYF; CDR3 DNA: TGCGCCAGCAGCTTTAGACTAGCGGGGGCGCGCACAGATACGCAGTATTTT
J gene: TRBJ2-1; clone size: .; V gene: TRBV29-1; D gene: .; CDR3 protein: CSVEDPEVSSYNEQFF; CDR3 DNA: TGCAGCGTTGAAGATCCGGAGGTAAGCTCCTACAATGAGCAGTTCTTC
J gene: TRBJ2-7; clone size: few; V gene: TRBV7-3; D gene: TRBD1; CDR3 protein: CASSVSGTGADEQYF; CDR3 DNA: TGTGCCAGCAGCGTGTCCGGGACAGGGGCCGACGAGCAGTACTTC
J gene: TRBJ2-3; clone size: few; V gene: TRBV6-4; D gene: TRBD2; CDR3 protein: CASSPLAAGTDTQYF; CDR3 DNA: TGTGCCAGCAGTCCCCTAGCGGCGGGCACAGATACGCAGTATTTT
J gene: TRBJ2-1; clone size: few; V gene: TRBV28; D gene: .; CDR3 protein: CASSLYKSGARNEQFF; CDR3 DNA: TGTGCCAGCAGTCTTTATAAATCAGGGGCTCGGAATGAGCAGTTCTTC
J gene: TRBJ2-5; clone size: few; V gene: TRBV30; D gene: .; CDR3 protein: CAWGREPGWETQYF; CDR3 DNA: TGTGCCTGGGGCCGAGAGCCGGGATGGGAGACCCAGTACTTC
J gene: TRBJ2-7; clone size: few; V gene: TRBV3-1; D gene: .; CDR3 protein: CASRLGQGYEQYF; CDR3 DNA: TGTGCCAGCCGCCTGGGACAAGGCTACGAGCAGTACTTC
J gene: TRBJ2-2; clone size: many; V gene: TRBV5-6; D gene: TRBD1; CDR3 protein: CASSSLTGTVNTGELFF; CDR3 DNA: TGTGCCAGCAGCTCCCTAACCGGGACAGTAAACACCGGGGAGCTGTTTTTT
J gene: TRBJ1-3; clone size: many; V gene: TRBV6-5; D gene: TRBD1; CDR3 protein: CASSLGQLGNTIYF; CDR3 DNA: TGTGCCAGCAGTTTGGGACAGCTGGGGAACACCATATATTTT
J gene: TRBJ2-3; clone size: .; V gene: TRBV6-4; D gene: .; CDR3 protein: CASSDSSASTDTQYF; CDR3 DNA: TGTGCCAGCAGTGACTCGAGCGCAAGCACAGATACGCAGTATTTT
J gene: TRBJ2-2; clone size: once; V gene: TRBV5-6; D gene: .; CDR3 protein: CAISPGLMTGELFF; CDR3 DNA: TGTGCCATCAGCCCCGGGCTCATGACCGGGGAGCTGTTTTTT
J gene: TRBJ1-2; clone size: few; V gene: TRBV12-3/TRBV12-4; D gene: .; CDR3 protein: CASSPRHSTENGYTF; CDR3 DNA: TGTGCCAGCAGTCCCAGACATTCGACCGAGAATGGCTACACCTTC
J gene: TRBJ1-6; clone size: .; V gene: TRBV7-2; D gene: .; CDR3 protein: CASSLGFSGKGSPLHF; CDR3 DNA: TGTGCCAGCAGCTTGGGGTTCTCCGGGAAGGGTTCACCCCTCCACTTT
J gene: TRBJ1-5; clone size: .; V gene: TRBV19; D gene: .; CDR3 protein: CASSMGLDNHQPQHF; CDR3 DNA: TGTGCCAGTAGTATGGGGTTGGACAACCATCAGCCCCAGCATTTT
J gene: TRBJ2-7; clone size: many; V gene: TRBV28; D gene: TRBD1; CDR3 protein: CASSFQGQGWSEQYF; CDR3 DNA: TGTGCCAGCAGCTTCCAAGGACAGGGTTGGAGCGAGCAGTACTTC
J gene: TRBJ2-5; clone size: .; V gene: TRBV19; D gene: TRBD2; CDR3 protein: CASSTGGLDIQTQYF; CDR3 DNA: TGTGCCAGTAGTACCGGAGGACTAGATATCCAGACCCAGTACTTC
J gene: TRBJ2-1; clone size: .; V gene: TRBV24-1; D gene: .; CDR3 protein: CATSDRREAANEQFF; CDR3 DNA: TGTGCCACCAGTGACCGACGGGAAGCGGCCAATGAGCAGTTCTTC
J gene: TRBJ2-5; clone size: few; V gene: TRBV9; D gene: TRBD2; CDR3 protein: CASSVATSGGQETQYF; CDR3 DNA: TGTGCCAGCAGCGTAGCGACTAGCGGGGGACAAGAGACCCAGTACTTC
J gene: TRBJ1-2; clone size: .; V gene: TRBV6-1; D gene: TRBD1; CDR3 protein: CASKEGEGASFHRYTF; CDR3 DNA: TGTGCCAGCAAAGAAGGGGAGGGGGCGTCTTTTCATCGCTACACCTTC
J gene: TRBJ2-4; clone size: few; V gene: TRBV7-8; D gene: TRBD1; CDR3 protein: CASSVRDRGAKNIQYF; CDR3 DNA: TGTGCCAGCAGCGTCCGGGACAGGGGAGCCAAAAACATTCAGTACTTC
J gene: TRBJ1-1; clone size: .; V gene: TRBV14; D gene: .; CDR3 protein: CASSQEASGARAEAFF; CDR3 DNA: TGTGCCAGCAGCCAAGAGGCCTCAGGGGCCCGGGCTGAAGCTTTCTTT
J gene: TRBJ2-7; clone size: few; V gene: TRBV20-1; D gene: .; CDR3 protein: CSANTGPLASYEQYF; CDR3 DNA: TGCAGTGCTAACACAGGGCCACTAGCCTCCTACGAGCAGTACTTC
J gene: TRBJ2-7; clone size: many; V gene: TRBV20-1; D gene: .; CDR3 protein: CSAQLTGLSEQYF; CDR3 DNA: TGCAGTGCCCAACTCACTGGACTGTCGGAGCAGTACTTC
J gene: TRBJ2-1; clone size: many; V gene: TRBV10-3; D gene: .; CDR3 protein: CAIKQGPYNEQFF; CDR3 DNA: TGTGCCATCAAGCAGGGGCCCTACAATGAGCAGTTCTTC
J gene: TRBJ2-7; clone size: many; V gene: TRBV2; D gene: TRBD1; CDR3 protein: CASSQQGNYEQYF; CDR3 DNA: TGTGCCAGCAGTCAACAGGGGAACTACGAGCAGTACTTC
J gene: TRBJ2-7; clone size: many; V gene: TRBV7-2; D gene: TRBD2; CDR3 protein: CASTLRLAGIYEQYF; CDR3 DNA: TGTGCCAGCACACTAAGACTAGCGGGGATCTACGAGCAGTACTTC
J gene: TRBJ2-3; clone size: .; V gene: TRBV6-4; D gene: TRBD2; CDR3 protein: CASSERGSTDTQYF; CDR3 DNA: TGTGCCAGCAGCGAGCGGGGCAGCACAGATACGCAGTATTTT
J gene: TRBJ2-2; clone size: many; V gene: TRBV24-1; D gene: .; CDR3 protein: CATSDTGELFF; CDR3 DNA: TGTGCCACCAGTGATACGGGGGAGCTGTTTTTT
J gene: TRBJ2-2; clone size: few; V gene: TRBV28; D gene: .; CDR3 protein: CASSLYPGQNTGELFF; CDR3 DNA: TGTGCCAGCAGTTTATACCCCGGACAGAACACCGGGGAGCTGTTTTTT
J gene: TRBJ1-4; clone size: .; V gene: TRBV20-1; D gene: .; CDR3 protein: CSARDGSYEKLFF; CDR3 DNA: TGCAGTGCTAGAGATGGGTCTTATGAAAAACTGTTTTTT
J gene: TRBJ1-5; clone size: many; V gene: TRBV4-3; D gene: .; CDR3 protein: CASAQTTGKAQPQHF; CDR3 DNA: TGCGCCAGCGCACAAACTACAGGGAAGGCGCAGCCCCAGCATTTT
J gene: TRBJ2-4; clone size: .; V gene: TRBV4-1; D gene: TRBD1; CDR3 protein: CASSQEGTGTGRNF; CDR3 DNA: TGCGCCAGCAGCCAAGAGGGGACAGGGACAGGTAGAAACTTC
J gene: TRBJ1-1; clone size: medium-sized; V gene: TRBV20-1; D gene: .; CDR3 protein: CSARVTNTEAFF; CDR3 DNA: TGCAGTGCTAGAGTAACGAACACTGAAGCTTTCTTT
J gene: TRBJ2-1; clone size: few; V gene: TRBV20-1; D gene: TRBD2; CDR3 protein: CSAMVVAGGHNEQFF; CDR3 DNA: TGCAGTGCTATGGTTGTAGCGGGGGGGCACAATGAGCAGTTCTTC
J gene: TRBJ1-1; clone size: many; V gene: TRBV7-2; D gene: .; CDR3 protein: CASSLASQGLEAFF; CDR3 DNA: TGTGCCAGCAGCTTAGCGAGCCAGGGTCTTGAAGCTTTCTTT
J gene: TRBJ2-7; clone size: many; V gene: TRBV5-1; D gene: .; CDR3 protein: CASSLAREGTYEQYF; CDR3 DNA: TGCGCCAGCAGCTTGGCCCGAGAGGGGACCTACGAGCAGTACTTC
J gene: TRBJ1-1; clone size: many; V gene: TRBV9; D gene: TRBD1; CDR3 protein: CASSTPLTGGNTEAFF; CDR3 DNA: TGTGCCAGCAGCACACCCCTTACAGGGGGGAACACTGAAGCTTTCTTT
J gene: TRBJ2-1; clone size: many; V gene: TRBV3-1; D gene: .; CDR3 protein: CASSLPGRALSRNEQFF; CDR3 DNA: TGTGCCAGCAGCCTACCTGGGCGGGCCCTTTCTCGCAATGAGCAGTTCTTC
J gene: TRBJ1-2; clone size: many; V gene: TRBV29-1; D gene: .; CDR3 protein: CGVENRREDGYTF; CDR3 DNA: TGCGGCGTTGAAAATCGCAGGGAGGATGGCTACACCTTC
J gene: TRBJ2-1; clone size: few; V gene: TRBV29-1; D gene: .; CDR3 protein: CSVSSMTDNEQFF; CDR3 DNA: TGCAGCGTTAGTTCCATGACAGACAATGAGCAGTTCTTC
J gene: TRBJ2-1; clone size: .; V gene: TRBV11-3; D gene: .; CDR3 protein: CASSLDPGGYNEQFF; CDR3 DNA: TGTGCCAGCAGCTTGGATCCAGGCGGGTACAATGAGCAGTTCTTC
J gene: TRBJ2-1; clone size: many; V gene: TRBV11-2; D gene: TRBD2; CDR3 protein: CASSLWTSGSLGEQFF; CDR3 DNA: TGTGCCAGCAGCTTATGGACTAGCGGGAGTTTGGGTGAGCAGTTCTTC
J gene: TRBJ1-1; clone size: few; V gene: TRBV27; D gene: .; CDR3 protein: CASSLSSITEAFF; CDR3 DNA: TGTGCCAGCAGTTTATCGTCCATTACTGAAGCTTTCTTT
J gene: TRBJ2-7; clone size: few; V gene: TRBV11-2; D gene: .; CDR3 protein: CASSSITSPGVEQYF; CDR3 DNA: TGTGCCAGCAGCTCAATAACTAGCCCGGGGGTCGAGCAGTACTTC
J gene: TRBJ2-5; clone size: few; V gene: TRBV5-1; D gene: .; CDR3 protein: CASSRDFKTQYF; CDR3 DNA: TGCGCCAGCAGCCGGGACTTCAAGACCCAGTACTTC
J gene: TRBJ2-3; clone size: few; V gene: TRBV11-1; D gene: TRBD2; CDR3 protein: CASSSPPGTSGVKDTQYF; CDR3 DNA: TGTGCCAGCAGCTCTCCTCCCGGGACTAGCGGGGTTAAAGATACGCAGTATTTT
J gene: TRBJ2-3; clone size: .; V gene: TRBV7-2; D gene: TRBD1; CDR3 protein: CASSVQGADTQYF; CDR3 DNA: TGTGCCAGCAGCGTACAGGGGGCAGATACGCAGTATTTT
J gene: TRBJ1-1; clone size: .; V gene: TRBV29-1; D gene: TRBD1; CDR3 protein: CSVGTGGNTEAFF; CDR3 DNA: TGCAGCGTAGGGACAGGGGGAAACACTGAAGCTTTCTTT
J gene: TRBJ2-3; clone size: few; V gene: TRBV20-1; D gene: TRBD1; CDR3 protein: CSAVPGTGGRDTQYF; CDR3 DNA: TGCAGTGCTGTCCCAGGGACAGGGGGCAGAGATACGCAGTATTTT
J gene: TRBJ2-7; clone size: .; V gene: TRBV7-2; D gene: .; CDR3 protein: CASSPDSPLYEQYF; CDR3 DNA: TGTGCCAGCAGCCCCGACTCGCCCCTCTACGAGCAGTACTTC